This passage covers 27 T cell receptor beta chains from one sample sequenced in a study of T cell responses to AZD1222 COVID-19 vaccine. The table came from immunoSEQ multiplex PCR; TCRdb's copy has only in-frame clones and leaves some out. The table lists roughly 100,000 clones, around 89% of them singletons. The input for sequencing was peripheral blood, taken on day 0 of AZD1222 vaccination. The receptors here all came from an adult in good health.

This sequence joins TRBV6-4 and TRBJ2-2; 10 nucleotides agree with TRBD1. The V segment lost 0 bases and the J segment 4 bases; nucleotides outside the gene matches: 5. Germline V lookup: CDR1 MRHNA, CDR2 SNTAGT. This CDR3 spans 17 amino acids. DNA for the CDR3: TGTGCCAGCAGTGACTCGAGCGGGACAGGGGTCACCGGGGAGCTGTTTTTT. It yields the protein CASSDSSGTGVTGELFF.

This chain uses TRBV5-1 with TRBJ2-3; 10 nucleotides agree with TRBD2. CDR1 is SGHRS, CDR2 YFSETQ, per germline. CDR3 size: 17 residues. J was trimmed by 4 bases and V by 4 bases; bases with no gene match: 12. CDR3 nucleotides: TGCGCCAGCAGCGCTCGACTAGCGGGCTTGGGCGCAGATACGCAGTATTTT. Residues: CASSARLAGLGADTQYF.

The V gene is TRBV6-5, the J gene TRBJ2-3, with 8 bases lining up with TRBD2. The CDR3 extends over 16 amino acids. The germline V gene has CDR1 MNHEY and CDR2 SVGAGI. J gave up 2 bases and V 4 bases, and 8 bases lay outside the gene matches. CDR3 in DNA: TGTGCCAGCAGTTCGTACGGGGGGGCGTACACAGATACGCAGTATTTT. Translation gives CASSSYGGAYTDTQYF.

The chain links TRBV7-3 to TRBJ2-3, with D possibly TRBD2 on 6 matching bases. The V and J ends lost 5 bases and 1 base respectively, with 10 bases between them. The CDR3 is 14 amino acids. Germline V gene data show CDR1 as SGHTA and CDR2 as FQGTGA. CDR3 nucleotide sequence: TGTGCCAGCAGCCCGCGGGGACGCACAGATACGCAGTATTTT. This gives the protein CASSPRGRTDTQYF.

This clone was detected once. The rearrangement links TRBV15 to TRBJ2-2; 12 bases line up with TRBD1. The CDR3 contains 15 residues. The germline CDR1 and CDR2 sequences are LNHNV and YYDKDF (reference sequence). V trimming: 5 bases; J trimming: 3 bases; junction bases outside the gene matches: 1. Written as DNA, the CDR3 is TGTGCCACCAGCGGGACAGGGGGCTACACCGGGGAGCTGTTTTTT. It yields the protein CATSGTGGYTGELFF.

This chain uses TRBV28 with TRBJ2-7, with 10 bases that match TRBD2. There are 14 residues in the CDR3. V shed 7 bases, J shed 3 bases, and the junction held 6 bases outside the gene matches. The V gene's germline CDR1 is MDHEN and CDR2 SYDVKM. CDR3 coding DNA: TGTGCCAGCAATAAAGCTAGCGGGAGCTACGAGCAGTACTTC. Its translation: CASNKASGSYEQYF. The complete variable domain, with remaining parts taken from reference TRBV28 and TRBJ2-7, reads DVKVTQSSRYLVKRTGEKVFLECVQDMDHENMFWYRQDPGLGLRLIYFSYDVKMKEKGDIPEGYSVSREKKERFSLILESASTNQTSMYLCASNKASGSYEQYFGPGTRLTVT.

CDR3 region: CASSQEQGYSYEQYF. CDR3 sequence (DNA): TGTGCCAGCAGCCAAGAACAGGGATATTCCTACGAGCAGTACTTC. V and J are TRBV14 and TRBJ2-7, with D tentatively TRBD1 (6 bases). Germline V gene data show CDR1 as SGHDN and CDR2 as FVKESK. This CDR3 is 15 amino acids long. V dropped 0 bases and J dropped 1 base, with 10 bases sitting between them. The full variable domain, its missing parts supplied by reference TRBV14 and TRBJ2-7, is EAGVTQFPSHSVIEKGQTVTLRCDPISGHDNLYWYRRVMGKEIKFLLHFVKESKQDESGMPNNRFLAERTGGTYSTLKVQPAELEDSGVYFCASSQEQGYSYEQYFGPGTRLTVT.

J is TRBJ2-7 and V is TRBV10-1, with 11 bases fitting TRBD1. CDR1 is WNHNN and CDR2 is SYGVQD in the germline V gene (reference sequence). The CDR3 contains 15 residues. The junction had 7 bases not matched to a gene; V was cut back by 4 bases and J by 5 bases. The CDR3 coding sequence is TGCGCCAGCAGTGGCTGGGACAGGGGGATCAACGAGCAGTACTTC. This sequence encodes CASSGWDRGINEQYF.

This clone was detected once. The J gene is TRBJ2-1, the V gene TRBV19; D may be TRBD2 (6 bases). This CDR3 is 16 amino acids long. The germline V and J ends were trimmed by 5 bases and 0 bases, with 14 bases remaining between them. Germline-derived CDR1 and CDR2 are LNHDA and SQIVND (reference sequence). The CDR3 spells CASSPRLGSSYNEQFF. The CDR3 coding sequence is TGTGCCAGTAGTCCGAGACTAGGGAGCTCCTACAATGAGCAGTTCTTC.

The V and J genes are TRBV28 and TRBJ1-2; D is unclear. V lost 5 bases and J 4 bases, leaving 5 bases between the germline ends. This CDR3 has 11 residues. Germline V lookup: CDR1 MDHEN, CDR2 SYDVKM. The CDR3 sequence is CASSAGYGYTF. The DNA for the CDR3 is TGTGCCAGCAGTGCTGGCTATGGCTACACCTTC.

The V call is TRBV7-2, the J call TRBJ2-1; possibly TRBD2 for D (5 bases). The V end lost 1 base, the J end lost 7 bases, and 14 bases lay between the germline ends. Germline values: CDR1 SGHTA, CDR2 FQGNSA. The CDR3 totals 15 residues. The CDR3 DNA reads as TGTGCCAGCAGCTTAGGGACTCTAGCTCAGAATGAGCAGTTCTTC. Its protein product is CASSLGTLAQNEQFF.

The chain has TRBV2 and TRBJ2-1, with TRBD2 identical over 7 bases. V shed 7 bases, J shed 2 bases, and the junction held 2 bases outside the gene matches. The CDR3 totals 13 residues. The germline V gene has CDR1 SNHLY and CDR2 FYNNEI. CDR3 sequence: CASMTSPYNEQFF. The CDR3 DNA follows: TGTGCCAGCATGACTAGCCCCTACAATGAGCAGTTCTTC.

This clone has more than one count but fewer than ten. The chain joins TRBV6-1 to TRBJ1-3; TRBD1 aligns across 10 bases. V was clipped by 1 base and J by 4 bases; unmatched bases: 4. This CDR3 spans 16 amino acids. From germline, CDR1 is MNHNS and CDR2 SASEGT. CDR3 protein: CASSEEGTGVGNTIYF. The CDR3 DNA sequence: TGTGCCAGCAGTGAAGAAGGGACAGGGGTAGGAAACACCATATATTTT.

The chain recombines TRBV5-4 with TRBJ1-1; perhaps TRBD1 as D (5 bases). V lost 4 bases and J lost 4, with 17 bases in between. Germline values: CDR1 SGHNT, CDR2 YYREEE (reference sequence). The CDR3 extends over 15 amino acids. CDR3 sequence: CASSPPSQGFTEAFF. DNA for the CDR3: TGTGCCAGCAGCCCCCCGTCCCAGGGATTCACTGAAGCTTTCTTT.

The V call is TRBV3-1 (or the pseudogene TRBV3-2), the J call TRBJ2-5, with TRBD2 matching over 10 bases. The V segment lost 7 bases and the J segment 3 bases; nucleotides outside the gene matches: 8. The CDR3 has 15 residues. The germline V gene encodes CDR1 LGHDT and CDR2 YNNKEL (reference sequence). The CDR3 DNA is TGTGCCAGCAAAGGTCTAGCGGGGGAAAAAGAGACCCAGTACTTC. Residues: CASKGLAGEKETQYF.

V is TRBV6-6 and J is TRBJ2-5; D tentatively fits TRBD1 or TRBD2 (6 bases each). CDR1 is MNHNY, CDR2 SVGAGI, per germline (reference sequence). Trimming pared 7 bases from V and 4 bases from J, leaving 19 bases between. The CDR3 totals 15 residues. Here the CDR3 DNA reads TGTGCCAGCACCGATCGTGGGGGGCGGCGAGAGACCCAGTACTTC. Protein: CASTDRGGRRETQYF.

The V and J genes are TRBV15 and TRBJ1-1, with D unresolved. This CDR3 has 13 residues. V was cut by 5 bases and J by 0 bases, with 7 bases left in between. CDR1 and CDR2 from the germline V gene are LNHNV and YYDKDF (reference sequence). The CDR3 coding sequence is TGTGCCACCAGCGCGGGTATGAACACTGAAGCTTTCTTT. Translated: CATSAGMNTEAFF.

The chain is built from TRBV4-2 and TRBJ1-1, with unresolved D. V was trimmed by 0 bases and J by 11 bases, leaving 13 bases between them. The germline CDR1 and CDR2 sequences are LGHNA and YNFKEQ. The CDR3 sequence is 13 residues long. The CDR3 sequence is CASSQEEATDAFF. In nucleotides, the CDR3 is TGTGCCAGCAGCCAAGAAGAGGCTACCGACGCTTTCTTT.

The chain recombines TRBV28 with TRBJ2-3, with a possible D match to TRBD2 (6 bases). Trimming stripped 11 bases from V and 0 bases from J, with 12 bases between. This CDR3 spans 13 amino acids. Germline loops: CDR1 MDHEN, CDR2 SYDVKM. CDR3 DNA: TGTGCCTCCCAGGAGGGAAGCACAGATACGCAGTATTTT. Amino acid sequence: CASQEGSTDTQYF.

The chain joins TRBV2 to TRBJ2-1; D not certain. This CDR3 is 11 amino acids long. With 6 bases removed from V and 5 bases from J, the gap between germline ends came to 5 bases. Germline CDR1 reads SNHLY; CDR2 reads FYNNEI. CDR3 sequence reads: CASRLNNEQFF. The CDR3 coding sequence is TGTGCCAGCAGGCTAAACAATGAGCAGTTCTTC.

The chain employs TRBV7-9 and TRBJ1-4; the D gene is possibly TRBD1 (5 bases). The CDR3 consists of 17 residues. V lost 5 bases and J 3 bases, leaving 19 bases between the germline ends. Germline V gene lookup returns CDR1 SEHNR and CDR2 FQNEAQ (reference sequence). CDR3 protein: CASSIFLDSAANEKLFF. The CDR3 bases are TGTGCCAGCAGCATCTTTCTTGACAGTGCAGCTAATGAAAAACTGTTTTTT.

The sample holds one count of this clone. The gene calls are TRBV19 and TRBJ2-1; the match to TRBD2 covers 9 bases. This CDR3 spans 15 amino acids. Per the germline V gene, CDR1 is LNHDA and CDR2 is SQIVND (reference sequence). J gave up 6 bases and V 5 bases, and 8 bases lay outside the gene matches. Written as DNA, the CDR3 is TGTGCCAGTAGTTCCCCCGGGACTAGCTCCAATGAGCAGTTCTTC. It is translated as CASSSPGTSSNEQFF.

The rearrangement uses TRBV19 and TRBJ2-1; D unclear. The CDR3 contains 12 residues. V lost 6 bases and J lost 6, with 9 bases in between. In germline, CDR1 is LNHDA, CDR2 SQIVND (reference sequence). The CDR3: CASSLSSNEQFF. In nucleotides, the CDR3 is TGTGCCAGTAGCTTAAGCAGCAATGAGCAGTTCTTC.

J is TRBJ1-6 and V is TRBV28; D not certain. The V gene lost 8 bases and the J gene lost 14 bases, with 7 bases spanning the gap. CDR1 is MDHEN, CDR2 SYDVKM, per germline. CDR3 size: 9 residues. CDR3 sequence (DNA): TGTGCCAGCGGGTTATCCCTCCACTTT. Translating it yields CASGLSLHF.

The rearrangement links TRBV4-2 to TRBJ1-4, with D maybe TRBD1 (5 bases). Between the trimmed V and J ends, which lost 1 base and 5 bases, there was a span of 14 bases. The germline CDR1 and CDR2 sequences are LGHNA and YNFKEQ. The CDR3 has 16 residues. The CDR3 nucleotides read TGTGCCAGCAGCCAAGTAGGGACGGGACCAAATGAAAAACTGTTTTTT. Protein product: CASSQVGTGPNEKLFF.

V and J are TRBV6-5 and TRBJ2-1; the D is unclear. The CDR3 extends over 11 amino acids. CDR1 is MNHEY and CDR2 is SVGAGI in the germline V gene. Deletions cut 2 bases from V and 10 bases from J, with 6 bases between. The CDR3 reads CASSYESEQFF. CDR3 in DNA: TGTGCCAGCAGTTACGAGTCCGAGCAGTTCTTC.

This chain connects TRBV4-3 to TRBJ2-1; 9 bases line up with TRBD2. The CDR3 is made up of 18 amino acids. Trimming cost V 0 bases and J 3 bases; bases outside gene matches: 9. The germline gives CDR1 LGHNA, CDR2 YSLEER. DNA of the CDR3: TGCGCCAGCAGCCAAGATTTGTGGCGGGAGGGTGACTACAATGAGCAGTTCTTC. Its translation is CASSQDLWREGDYNEQFF.